Listed below are T cell receptor beta chains from one sample, sequenced in a study of CD8+ T cells in alopecia areata. Generated by immunoSEQ multiplex PCR, the TCRdb table keeps only in-frame clones and is missing some. The repertoire has about 130,000 clones, roughly 58% of them found once; the top ten carry 4.5%. Sequenced here: CD4+ T cells sorted from blood, sampled at week 0. The receptors were gathered from a human donor with alopecia areata. The CDR3 runs from the conserved cysteine through the conserved F or W. The D gene is left open where the match is weak. Clone size appears in some rows only: once, few, many, or a class for an expanded clone.

TRBJ1-5,-,few,TRBV2,TGTGCCAGCACCAGAGGGGCAGGGGGCAATCAGCCCCAGCATTTT,CASTRGAGGNQPQHF
TRBJ2-2,-,-,TRBV25-1,TGTGCCAGCAGTGAGGTTGCGGGGTTCACCGGGGAGCTGTTTTTT,CASSEVAGFTGELFF
TRBJ1-6,-,-,TRBV6-5,TGTGCCAGCATGGCGGCCCCCACAAAGAATTCACCCCTCCACTTT,CASMAAPTKNSPLHF
TRBJ1-2,TRBD1,-,TRBV14,TGTGCCAGCAGCCCCTTGGACAGGGAGTATAGCTACACCTTC,CASSPLDREYSYTF
TRBJ2-1,-,-,TRBV4-1,TGCGCCAGCAGCCAAGTTAGGCTGGCCAATGAGCAGTTCTTC,CASSQVRLANEQFF
TRBJ2-7,-,-,TRBV6-5,TGTGCCAGCAGTTACTCAGGGGACCTGGGGGAGCAGTACTTC,CASSYSGDLGEQYF
TRBJ2-3,-,-,TRBV5-1,TGCGCCAGCAGCGCAACCGCACACACAGATACGCAGTATTTT,CASSATAHTDTQYF
TRBJ2-1,TRBD2,-,TRBV5-1,TGCGCCAGCAGCGTGACTAGCGGGAATACCGATGAGCAGTTCTTC,CASSVTSGNTDEQFF
TRBJ2-3,TRBD2,few,TRBV5-4,TGTGCCAGCAGCTTGTACAGCGGGAGTACGGATACGCAGTATTTT,CASSLYSGSTDTQYF
TRBJ1-1,-,once,TRBV19,TGTGCCAGTAGTATTAGGTCGCAGGGGAACACTGAAGCTTTCTTT,CASSIRSQGNTEAFF
TRBJ2-7,TRBD1,-,TRBV19,TGTGCCAGTAGTAGCCTGGGGACAGGGAGCTCCTACGAGCAGTACTTC,CASSSLGTGSSYEQYF
TRBJ1-1,TRBD1,-,TRBV7-9,TGTGCCAGCAGCTTGACAGGGGGCGATACTGAAGCTTTCTTT,CASSLTGGDTEAFF
TRBJ2-7,TRBD2,-,TRBV5-4,TGTGCCAGCAGCGTTACTAGCGGACCATCCTACGAGCAGTACTTC,CASSVTSGPSYEQYF
TRBJ1-3,TRBD1,few,TRBV6-6,TGTGCCAGCAGCCTGGACAGGGCGGGCACCATATATTTT,CASSLDRAGTIYF
TRBJ2-7,TRBD2,-,TRBV2,TGTGCCAGCGGAAGCGGGACTGCCTACGAGCAGTACTTC,CASGSGTAYEQYF
TRBJ1-5,TRBD1,-,TRBV2,TGTGCCAGCAGCGGACAGGGGGTTTCCAATCAGCCCCAGCATTTT,CASSGQGVSNQPQHF
TRBJ2-2,-,-,TRBV7-3,TGTGCCAGCAGCCCCGGGGCCGGCTCTGAGCTGTTTTTT,CASSPGAGSELFF
TRBJ2-5,-,-,TRBV5-6,TGTGCCAGCAGCTTGGAGTCAGGGTCGAAGACCCAGTACTTC,CASSLESGSKTQYF
TRBJ2-4,TRBD1,few,TRBV2,TGTGCCAGCAGCGGACAGGGGGGAGCTGACATTCAGTACTTC,CASSGQGGADIQYF
TRBJ2-5,-,-,TRBV5-4,TGTGCCAGCAGCGGGGGTCGGGCAGACCAAGAGACCCAGTACTTC,CASSGGRADQETQYF
TRBJ2-5,-,few,TRBV7-2,TGTGCCAGCAGCTTTTCCCCTCAAGAGACCCAGTACTTC,CASSFSPQETQYF
TRBJ2-4,-,-,TRBV9,TGTGCCAGCAGCGTAGAAGCTAGAGGGATTCAGTACTTC,CASSVEARGIQYF
TRBJ2-3,TRBD2,-,TRBV4-2,TGTGCCAGCAGCCAGGACCCACGGGGGGGCGGGGGAGATACGCAGTATTTT,CASSQDPRGGGGDTQYF
TRBJ2-1,TRBD1,-,TRBV5-6,TGTGCCAGCAACAAAGGACAGGGGGGAGGCGAGCAGTTCTTC,CASNKGQGGGEQFF
TRBJ1-2,-,few,TRBV30,TGTGCCTGGAAAGGACAGTCTAACTATGGCTACACCTTC,CAWKGQSNYGYTF
TRBJ2-7,TRBD2,few,TRBV9,TGTGCCAGCAGCGCAACTAGCGGGATGCCCTACGAGCAGTACTTC,CASSATSGMPYEQYF
TRBJ2-7,TRBD2,-,TRBV7-9,TGTGCCAGCAACGTCGGGACTAGCGGGAACGAGCAGTACTTC,CASNVGTSGNEQYF
TRBJ2-1,-,few,TRBV5-1,TGCGCCAGCAGCTTCGAAGGGCAGTCCTACAATGAGCAGTTCTTC,CASSFEGQSYNEQFF
TRBJ1-5,TRBD1,-,TRBV6-6,TGTGCCAGCAGTCCCGGACAGGGACATAGCAATCAGCCCCAGCATTTT,CASSPGQGHSNQPQHF
TRBJ1-1,-,-,TRBV30,TGTGCCTGGAGGTTGGGGCGAAAGAACACTGAAGCTTTCTTT,CAWRLGRKNTEAFF
TRBJ1-1,TRBD1,-,TRBV18,TGTGCCAGCTCACCGACAGGGGGTAAAAGTTTTCGCACTGAAGCTTTCTTT,CASSPTGGKSFRTEAFF
TRBJ2-7,TRBD2,-,TRBV2,TGTGCCAGCAGTGAGTCTCGACTAGCGGGACCCTACGAGCAGTACTTC,CASSESRLAGPYEQYF
TRBJ2-1,TRBD1,-,TRBV18,TGTGCCAGCTCACTACGGGGACAGGGGCCATACGGTGAGCAGTTCTTC,CASSLRGQGPYGEQFF
TRBJ2-3,-,few,TRBV29-1,TGCAGCGCCGTACAGGGGGGGCTCACAGATACGCAGTATTTT,CSAVQGGLTDTQYF
TRBJ2-3,TRBD2,few,TRBV5-1,TGCGCCAGCAGCCCGGGGGGGTCCGCAGATACGCAGTATTTT,CASSPGGSADTQYF
TRBJ2-7,-,few,TRBV19,TGTGCCAGTAGTATCGGGCAGCAGCGTCCCTACGAGCAGTACTTC,CASSIGQQRPYEQYF
TRBJ2-5,-,few,TRBV5-1,TGCGCCAGCAAAGGATTAGGGGAGCCCCAAGAGACCCAGTACTTC,CASKGLGEPQETQYF
TRBJ2-4,TRBD2,-,TRBV25-1,TGTGCCAGCTCGGCTAGCGGCAAAAACATTCAGTACTTC,CASSASGKNIQYF
TRBJ2-7,TRBD2,-,TRBV27,TGTGCCAGCAGTGGACTAGCGGGAGCGGGCTCCTACGAGCAGTACTTC,CASSGLAGAGSYEQYF
TRBJ2-7,-,few,TRBV7-9,TGTGCCTCAAGAGGCGGGACAGATACCTACGAGCAGTACTTC,CASRGGTDTYEQYF
TRBJ1-5,-,-,TRBV7-2,TGTGCCAGCAGTCGACATGATTATAATCAGCCCCAGCATTTT,CASSRHDYNQPQHF
TRBJ2-1,-,few,TRBV30,TGTGCCTGGAGTGCTGGAGGTCGTTCCTACAATGAGCAGTTCTTC,CAWSAGGRSYNEQFF
TRBJ2-5,TRBD2,few,TRBV7-9,TGTGCCAGCAGCTCCGAACTAGCGGGGGGGCAGGAAGAGACCCAGTACTTC,CASSSELAGGQEETQYF
TRBJ2-7,TRBD2,-,TRBV10-3,TGTGCCATCAGTGTTCTAGCGGGCGCCTTCTACGAGCAGTACTTC,CAISVLAGAFYEQYF
TRBJ1-1,TRBD1,few,TRBV10-3,TGTGCCATCAGTGGCCGGGACAGGGTTACCATGAACACTGAAGCTTTCTTT,CAISGRDRVTMNTEAFF
TRBJ1-2,-,few,TRBV23-1,TGCGCCAGCATCGCCAGGGGCCGGTATGGCTACACCTTC,CASIARGRYGYTF
TRBJ1-1,-,few,TRBV18,TGTGCCAGCTCACCGGCAGCAGGCAATGAAGCTTTCTTT,CASSPAAGNEAFF
TRBJ2-4,TRBD1,-,TRBV7-9,TGTGCCAGCAGCTCGCGGACAGGCGCGAACATTCAGTACTTC,CASSSRTGANIQYF
TRBJ2-3,-,-,TRBV7-2,TGTGCCAGCAGCTTTTGGACAGATACGCAGTATTTT,CASSFWTDTQYF
TRBJ2-1,TRBD2,once,TRBV7-9,TGTGCCAGCAGCTTAGCGGCTAGCGGGGGCGCAATGCAGTTCTTC,CASSLAASGGAMQFF
TRBJ2-5,-,-,TRBV7-8,TGTGCCAGCACCCAAAACGGCCAGGTACAAGAGACCCAGTACTTC,CASTQNGQVQETQYF
TRBJ2-1,TRBD2,-,TRBV5-6,TGTGCCAGCAGCTTGGCTCTAGCGGGGGGGATGTACAATGAGCAGTTCTTC,CASSLALAGGMYNEQFF
TRBJ2-2,TRBD2,-,TRBV9,TGTGCCAGCAGCGCAAGCGAGCGGGAGGGCACCGGGGAGCTGTTTTTT,CASSASEREGTGELFF
TRBJ2-7,TRBD2,-,TRBV28,TGTGCCAGCAGGCAACAGACTAGCGGGAGAGTGTACGAGCAGTACTTC,CASRQQTSGRVYEQYF
TRBJ2-4,-,-,TRBV6-6,TGTGCCAGCAGTTACCACGAGGCTGTAGCCAAAAACATTCAGTACTTC,CASSYHEAVAKNIQYF